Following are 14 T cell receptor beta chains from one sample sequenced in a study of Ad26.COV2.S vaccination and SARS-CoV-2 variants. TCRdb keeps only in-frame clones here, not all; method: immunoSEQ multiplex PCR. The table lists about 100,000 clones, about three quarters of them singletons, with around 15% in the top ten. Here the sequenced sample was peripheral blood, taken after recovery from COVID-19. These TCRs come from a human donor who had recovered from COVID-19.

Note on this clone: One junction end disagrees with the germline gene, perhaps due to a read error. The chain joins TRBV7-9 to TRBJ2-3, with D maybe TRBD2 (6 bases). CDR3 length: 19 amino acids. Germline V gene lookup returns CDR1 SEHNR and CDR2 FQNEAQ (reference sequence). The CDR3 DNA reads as TGTGCCAGCAGCCTAGCCCAGGGAGGTGGGGTCGGTAGCACAGATACGCAGTATTTT. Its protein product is CASSLAQGGGVGSTDTQYF.

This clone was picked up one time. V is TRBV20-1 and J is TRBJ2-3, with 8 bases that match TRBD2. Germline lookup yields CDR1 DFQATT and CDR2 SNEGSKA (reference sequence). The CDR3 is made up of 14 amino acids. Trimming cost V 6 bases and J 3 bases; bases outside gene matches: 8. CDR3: CSASQRGRTDTQYF. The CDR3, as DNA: TGCAGTGCCAGTCAGCGGGGGCGGACAGATACGCAGTATTTT.

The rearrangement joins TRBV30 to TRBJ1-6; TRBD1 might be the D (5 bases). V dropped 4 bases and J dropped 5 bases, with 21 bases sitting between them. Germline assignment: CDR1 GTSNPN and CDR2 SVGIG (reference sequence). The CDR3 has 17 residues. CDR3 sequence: CAWIKRRTTGDNSPLHF. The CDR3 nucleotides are TGTGCCTGGATTAAGCGTCGTACTACAGGTGATAATTCACCCCTCCACTTT.

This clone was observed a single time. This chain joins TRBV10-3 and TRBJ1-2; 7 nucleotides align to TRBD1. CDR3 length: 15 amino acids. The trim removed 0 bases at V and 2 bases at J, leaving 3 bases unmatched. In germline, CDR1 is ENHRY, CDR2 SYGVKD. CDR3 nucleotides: TGTGCCATCAGTGAGTCTAGGGGGCCCAACTATGGCTACACCTTC. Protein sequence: CAISESRGPNYGYTF.

The CDR3 DNA reads as TGTGCCAGCAGCCAAAGGGGGGGCCAGGGTGAAAAACTGTTTTTT. It codes for CASSQRGGQGEKLFF. The chain carries TRBV4-2 and TRBJ1-4; D possibly corresponds to TRBD1 (6 bases). This CDR3 is built from 15 residues. Germline V gene data show CDR1 as LGHNA and CDR2 as YNFKEQ. V was pared by 2 bases and J by 7 bases, with 14 bases between.

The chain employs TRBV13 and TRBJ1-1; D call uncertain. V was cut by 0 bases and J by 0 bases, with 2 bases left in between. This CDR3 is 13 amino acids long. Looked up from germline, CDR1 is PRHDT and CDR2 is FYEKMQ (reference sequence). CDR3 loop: CASSLGVNTEAFF. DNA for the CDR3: TGTGCCAGCAGCTTAGGCGTGAACACTGAAGCTTTCTTT.

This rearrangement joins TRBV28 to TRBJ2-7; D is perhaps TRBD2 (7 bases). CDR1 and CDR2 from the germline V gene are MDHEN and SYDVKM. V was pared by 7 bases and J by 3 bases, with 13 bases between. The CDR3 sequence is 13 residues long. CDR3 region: CASTNRGGYEQYF. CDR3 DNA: TGTGCCAGCACCAATAGGGGGGGCTACGAGCAGTACTTC.

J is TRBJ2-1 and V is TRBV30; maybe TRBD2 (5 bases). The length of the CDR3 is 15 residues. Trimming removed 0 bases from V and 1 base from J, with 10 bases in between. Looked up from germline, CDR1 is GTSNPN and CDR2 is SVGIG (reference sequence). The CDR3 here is CAWSVLGVSYNEQFF. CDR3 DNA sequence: TGTGCCTGGAGTGTACTCGGGGTATCCTACAATGAGCAGTTCTTC.

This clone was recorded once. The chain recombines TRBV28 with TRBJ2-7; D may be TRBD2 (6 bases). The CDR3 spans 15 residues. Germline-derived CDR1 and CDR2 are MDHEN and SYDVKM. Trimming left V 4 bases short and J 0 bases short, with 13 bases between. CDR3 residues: CASSSRAGPSYEQYF. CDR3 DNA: TGTGCCAGCAGTTCCCGAGCGGGCCCCTCCTACGAGCAGTACTTC.

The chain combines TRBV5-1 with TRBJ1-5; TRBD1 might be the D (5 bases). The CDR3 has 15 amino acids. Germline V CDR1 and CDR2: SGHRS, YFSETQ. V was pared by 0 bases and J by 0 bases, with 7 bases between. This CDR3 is CASSLVGGSNQPQHF. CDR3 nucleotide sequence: TGCGCCAGCAGCTTGGTGGGGGGTAGCAATCAGCCCCAGCATTTT. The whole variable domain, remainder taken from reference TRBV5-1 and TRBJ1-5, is KAGVTQTPRYLIKTRGQQVTLSCSPISGHRSVSWYQQTPGQGLQFLFEYFSETQRNKGNFPGRFSGRQFSNSRSEMNVSTLELGDSALYLCASSLVGGSNQPQHFGDGTRLSIL.

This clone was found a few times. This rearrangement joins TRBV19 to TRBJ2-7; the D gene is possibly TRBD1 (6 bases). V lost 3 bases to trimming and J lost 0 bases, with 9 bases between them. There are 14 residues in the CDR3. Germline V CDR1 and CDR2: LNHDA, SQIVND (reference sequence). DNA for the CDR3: TGTGCCAGTAGTATTGGGGGCCTCTCCTACGAGCAGTACTTC. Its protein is CASSIGGLSYEQYF.

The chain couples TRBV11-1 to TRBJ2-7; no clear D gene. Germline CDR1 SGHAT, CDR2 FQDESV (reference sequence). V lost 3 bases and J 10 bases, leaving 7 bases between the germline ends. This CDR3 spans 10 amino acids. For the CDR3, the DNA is TGTGCCAGCAGCTTCGCAGGACAGTACTTC. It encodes CASSFAGQYF.

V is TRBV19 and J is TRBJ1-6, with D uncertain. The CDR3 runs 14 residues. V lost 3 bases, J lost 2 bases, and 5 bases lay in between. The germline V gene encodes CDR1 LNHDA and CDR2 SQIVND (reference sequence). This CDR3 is CASSIVTYNSPLHF. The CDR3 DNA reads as TGTGCCAGTAGTATCGTCACCTATAATTCACCCCTCCACTTT.

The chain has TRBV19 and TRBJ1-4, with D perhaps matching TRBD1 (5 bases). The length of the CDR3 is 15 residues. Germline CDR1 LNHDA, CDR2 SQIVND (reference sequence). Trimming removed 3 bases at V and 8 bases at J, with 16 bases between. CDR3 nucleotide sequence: TGTGCCAGTAGTATTCGGTGGGGACTGCAAGAAAAACTGTTTTTT. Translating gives CASSIRWGLQEKLFF.